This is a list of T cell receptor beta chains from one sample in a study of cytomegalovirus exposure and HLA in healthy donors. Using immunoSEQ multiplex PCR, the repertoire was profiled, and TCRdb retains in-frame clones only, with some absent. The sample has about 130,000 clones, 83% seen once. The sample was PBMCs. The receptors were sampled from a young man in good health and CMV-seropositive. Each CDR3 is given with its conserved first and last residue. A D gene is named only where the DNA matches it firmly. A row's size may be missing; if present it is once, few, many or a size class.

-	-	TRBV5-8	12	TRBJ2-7	CASSYMNYEQYF	TGTGCCAGCAGCTACATGAATTACGAGCAGTACTTC
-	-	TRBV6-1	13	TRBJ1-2	CASSPTENYGYTF	TGTGCCAGCAGTCCGACTGAAAACTATGGCTACACCTTC
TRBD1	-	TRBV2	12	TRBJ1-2	CASSGQGYGYTF	TGTGCCAGCAGTGGACAGGGGTATGGCTACACCTTC
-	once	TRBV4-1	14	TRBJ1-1	CASRPGGLNTEAFF	TGCGCCAGCAGGCCCGGGGGGTTGAACACTGAAGCTTTCTTT
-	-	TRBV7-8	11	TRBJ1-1	CASTRGAEAFF	TGTGCCAGCACCCGGGGTGCCGAAGCTTTCTTT
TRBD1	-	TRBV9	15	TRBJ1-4	CASSATGGLGEKLFF	TGTGCCAGCAGCGCTACAGGGGGCCTAGGAGAAAAACTGTTTTTT
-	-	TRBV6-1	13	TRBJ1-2	CASSEGVAYGYTF	TGTGCCAGCAGTGAAGGAGTCGCCTATGGCTACACCTTC
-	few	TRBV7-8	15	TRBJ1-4	CASSLGTLGNEKLFF	TGTGCCAGCAGCTTGGGGACTCTGGGGAATGAAAAACTGTTTTTT
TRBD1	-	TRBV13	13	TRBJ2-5	CASSSGGFQTQYF	TGTGCCAGCAGTTCAGGGGGTTTCCAGACCCAGTACTTC
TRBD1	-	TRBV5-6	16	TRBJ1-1	CASSSSQTGEVTEAFF	TGTGCCAGCAGCTCCAGCCAGACAGGGGAGGTAACTGAAGCTTTCTTT
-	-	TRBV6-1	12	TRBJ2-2	CASHRGTGELFF	TGTGCCAGCCATCGGGGCACCGGGGAGCTGTTTTTT
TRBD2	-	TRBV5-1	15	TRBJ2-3	CASRHPAGGGDTQYF	TGCGCCAGCAGGCATCCAGCGGGCGGGGGAGATACGCAGTATTTT
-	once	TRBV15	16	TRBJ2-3	CATSRDMSGGTDTQYF	TGTGCCACCAGCAGAGATATGAGCGGTGGCACAGATACGCAGTATTTT
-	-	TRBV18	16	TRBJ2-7	CASSPPPGGGPYEQYF	TGTGCCAGCTCACCACCTCCCGGCGGCGGCCCCTACGAGCAGTACTTC
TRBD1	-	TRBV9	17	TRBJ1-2	CASSGGDRGFFGYGYTF	TGTGCCAGCAGCGGAGGGGACAGGGGATTCTTTGGGTATGGCTACACCTTC
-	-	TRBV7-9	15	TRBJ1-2	CASSLDPGISYGYTF	TGTGCCAGCAGCTTAGATCCCGGGATCAGCTATGGCTACACCTTC
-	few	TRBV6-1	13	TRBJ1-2	CATSPVEVYGYTF	TGTGCCACCTCACCTGTGGAGGTGTATGGCTACACCTTC
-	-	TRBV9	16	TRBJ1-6	CASSVEAGGNNSPLHF	TGTGCCAGCAGCGTAGAAGCAGGCGGGAATAATTCACCCCTCCACTTT
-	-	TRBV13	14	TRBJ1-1	CASSTQTGNTEAFF	TGTGCCAGCAGCACCCAGACAGGGAACACTGAAGCTTTCTTT
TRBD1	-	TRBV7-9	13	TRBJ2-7	CASSPVQGYEQYF	TGTGCCAGCAGCCCAGTACAGGGGTACGAGCAGTACTTC
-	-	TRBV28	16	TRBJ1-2	CASSFRGSTGSWGYTF	TGTGCCAGCAGTTTTCGCGGGAGCACAGGCAGCTGGGGCTACACCTTC
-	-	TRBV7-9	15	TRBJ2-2	CASSSPGPNTGELFF	TGTGCCAGCAGCTCCCCAGGGCCCAACACCGGGGAGCTGTTTTTT
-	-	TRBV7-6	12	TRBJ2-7	CASSFGQSEQYF	TGTGCCAGCAGCTTTGGACAGTCAGAGCAGTACTTC
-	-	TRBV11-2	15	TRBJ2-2	CASSLAAAATGELFF	TGTGCCAGCAGCTTAGCTGCGGCAGCCACCGGGGAGCTGTTTTTT
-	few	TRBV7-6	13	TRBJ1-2	CASSTGHSYGYTF	TGTGCCAGCAGCACTGGACATTCCTATGGCTACACCTTC